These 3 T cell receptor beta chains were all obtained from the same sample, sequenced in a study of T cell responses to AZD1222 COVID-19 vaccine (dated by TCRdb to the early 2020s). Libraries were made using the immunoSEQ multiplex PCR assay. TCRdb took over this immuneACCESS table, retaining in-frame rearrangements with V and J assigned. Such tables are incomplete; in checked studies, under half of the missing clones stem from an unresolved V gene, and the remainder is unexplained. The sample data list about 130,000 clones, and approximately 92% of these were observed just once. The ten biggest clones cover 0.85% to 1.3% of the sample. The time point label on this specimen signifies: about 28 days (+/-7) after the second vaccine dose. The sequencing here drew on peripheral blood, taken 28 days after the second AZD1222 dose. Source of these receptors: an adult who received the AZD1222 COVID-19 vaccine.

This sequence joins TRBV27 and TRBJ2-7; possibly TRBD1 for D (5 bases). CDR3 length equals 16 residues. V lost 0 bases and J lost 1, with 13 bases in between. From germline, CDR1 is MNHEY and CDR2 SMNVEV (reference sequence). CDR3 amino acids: CASSLSALTASYEQYF. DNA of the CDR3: TGTGCCAGCAGTTTATCCGCGTTGACAGCTTCCTACGAGCAGTACTTC.

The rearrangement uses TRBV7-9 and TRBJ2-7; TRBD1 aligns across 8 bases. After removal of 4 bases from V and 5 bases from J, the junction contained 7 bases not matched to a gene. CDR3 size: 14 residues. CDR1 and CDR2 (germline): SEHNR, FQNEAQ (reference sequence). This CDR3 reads CASSYSDRVNEQYF. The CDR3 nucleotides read TGTGCCAGCAGCTATTCGGACAGGGTCAACGAGCAGTACTTC.

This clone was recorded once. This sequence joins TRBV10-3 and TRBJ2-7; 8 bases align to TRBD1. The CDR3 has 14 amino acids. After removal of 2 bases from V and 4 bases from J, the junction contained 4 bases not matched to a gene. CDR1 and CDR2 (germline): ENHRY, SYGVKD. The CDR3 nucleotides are TGTGCCATCAGTGAGGGACAGGGCAGGTACGAGCAGTACTTC. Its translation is CAISEGQGRYEQYF.